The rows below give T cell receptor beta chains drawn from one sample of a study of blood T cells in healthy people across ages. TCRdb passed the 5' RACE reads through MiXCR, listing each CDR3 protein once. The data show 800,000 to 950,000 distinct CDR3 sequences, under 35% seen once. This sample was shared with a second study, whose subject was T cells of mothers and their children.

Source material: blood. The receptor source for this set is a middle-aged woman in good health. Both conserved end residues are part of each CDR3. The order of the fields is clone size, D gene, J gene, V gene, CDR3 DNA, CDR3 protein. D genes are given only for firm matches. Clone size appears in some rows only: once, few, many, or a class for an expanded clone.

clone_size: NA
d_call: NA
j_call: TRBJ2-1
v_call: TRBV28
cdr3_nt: TGTGCCAGCAGTTTCCCTGCCCGACAGTTCCCACCCAACATGTACAATGAGCAGTTCTTC
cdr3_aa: CASSFPARQFPPNMYNEQFF

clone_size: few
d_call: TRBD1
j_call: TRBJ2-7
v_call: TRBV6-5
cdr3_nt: TGTGCCAGCAGTTCCCTTACAGGGGTCTCCTACAATGAGCAGTACTTC
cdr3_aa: CASSSLTGVSYNEQYF

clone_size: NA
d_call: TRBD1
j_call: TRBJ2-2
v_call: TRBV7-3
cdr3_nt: TGTGCCAGCAGCCGACAGGGACAGGGCTACACCGGGGAGCTGTTTTTT
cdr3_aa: CASSRQGQGYTGELFF

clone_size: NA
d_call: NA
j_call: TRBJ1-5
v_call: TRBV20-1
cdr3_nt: TGCAGCACCACAAGCGGCGATCAGCCCCAGCATTTT
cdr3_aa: CSTTSGDQPQHF

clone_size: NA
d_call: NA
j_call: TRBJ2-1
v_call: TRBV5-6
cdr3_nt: TGTGCCAGCAGCTCGACAGTGGCGAGGGAGCAGTTCTTC
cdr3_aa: CASSSTVAREQFF

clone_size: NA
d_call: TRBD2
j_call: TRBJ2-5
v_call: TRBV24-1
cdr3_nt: TGTGCCACCAGTGGACTAGCGGAATATAAAGAGACCCAGTACTTC
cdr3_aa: CATSGLAEYKETQYF

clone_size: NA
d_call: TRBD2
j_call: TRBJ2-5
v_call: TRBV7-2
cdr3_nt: TGTGCCAGCAGCTTAGCGGCGGGGGAGTTCAGGACCCAGTACTTC
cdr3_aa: CASSLAAGEFRTQYF

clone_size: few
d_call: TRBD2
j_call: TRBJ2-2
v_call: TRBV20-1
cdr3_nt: TGCAGTGCTACACGGGGACTAGCGGACACCGGGGAGCTGTTTTTT
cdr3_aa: CSATRGLADTGELFF

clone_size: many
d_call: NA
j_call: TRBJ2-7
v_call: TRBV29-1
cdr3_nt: TGCAGCGTTGCCCCCGCGCTGGGAGATTCCTACGAGCAGTACTTC
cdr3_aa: CSVAPALGDSYEQYF

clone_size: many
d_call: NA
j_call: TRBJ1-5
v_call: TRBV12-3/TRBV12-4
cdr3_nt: TGTGCCAGCAGTTCCGGGTATAGCAATCAGCCCCAGCATTTT
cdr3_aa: CASSSGYSNQPQHF

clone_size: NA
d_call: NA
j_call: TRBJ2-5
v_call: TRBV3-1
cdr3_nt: TGTGCCAGCGAGGGGGTTGAGGAGACCCAGTACTTC
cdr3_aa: CASEGVEETQYF

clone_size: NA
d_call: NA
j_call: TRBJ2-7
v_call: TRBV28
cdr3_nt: TGTGCCAGCAGTGTCGGCGGGATAAGTACCTACGAGCAGTACTTC
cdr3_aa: CASSVGGISTYEQYF

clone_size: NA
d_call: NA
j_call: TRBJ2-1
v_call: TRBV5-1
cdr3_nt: TGCGCCAGCAAGGAAGACATAATCAATGAGCAGTTCTTC
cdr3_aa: CASKEDIINEQFF

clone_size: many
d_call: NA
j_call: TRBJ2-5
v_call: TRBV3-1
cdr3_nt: TGTGCCAGCAGCCAAGCGGGACAAAGTTTTTCGGAGACCCAGTACTTC
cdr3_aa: CASSQAGQSFSETQYF

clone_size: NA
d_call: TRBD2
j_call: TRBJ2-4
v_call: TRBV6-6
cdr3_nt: TGTGCCAGCATCGAGCTTGCGGGAGCCCCTCATGAGCAGTACTTC
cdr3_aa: CASIELAGAPHEQYF

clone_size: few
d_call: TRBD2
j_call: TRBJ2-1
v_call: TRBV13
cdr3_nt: TGTGCCAGCAGCTTCCGAAGAGGCGGGGGGCTGGGGTGGAATGAGCAGTTCTTC
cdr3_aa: CASSFRRGGGLGWNEQFF

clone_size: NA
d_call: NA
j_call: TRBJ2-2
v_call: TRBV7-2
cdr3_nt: TGTGCCAGCAGCTTACCCAGGGGTGTCGGGGAGCTGTTTTTT
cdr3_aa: CASSLPRGVGELFF

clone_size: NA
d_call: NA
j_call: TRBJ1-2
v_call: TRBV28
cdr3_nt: TGTGCCAGCACCTCGAGGAGGGCCGGCGGCTACACCTTC
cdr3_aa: CASTSRRAGGYTF

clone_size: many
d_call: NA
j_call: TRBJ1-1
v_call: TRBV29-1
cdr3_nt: TGCAGCGTTTATTTACAGGGGAACACTGAAGCTTTCTTT
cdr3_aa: CSVYLQGNTEAFF

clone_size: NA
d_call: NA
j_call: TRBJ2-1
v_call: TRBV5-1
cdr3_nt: TGCGCCAGCAGCCCCGTTGACAGCCGGGCGACCTACAATGAGCAGTTCTTC
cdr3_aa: CASSPVDSRATYNEQFF

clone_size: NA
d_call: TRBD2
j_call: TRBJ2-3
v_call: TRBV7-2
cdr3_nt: TGTGCCAGCAGCTTAGCGAAACTAGCGGGGGCCGATACGCAGTATTTT
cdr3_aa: CASSLAKLAGADTQYF

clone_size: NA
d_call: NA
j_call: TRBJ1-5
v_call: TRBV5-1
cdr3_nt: TGCGCCAGCAGCTTGGGAACGAGCGGCAATCAGCCCCAGCATTTT
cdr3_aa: CASSLGTSGNQPQHF

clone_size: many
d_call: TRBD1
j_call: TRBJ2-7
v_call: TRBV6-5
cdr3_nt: TGTGCCAGCAGCCCCGACAGGGGCCGCAACGAGCAGTACTTC
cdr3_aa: CASSPDRGRNEQYF